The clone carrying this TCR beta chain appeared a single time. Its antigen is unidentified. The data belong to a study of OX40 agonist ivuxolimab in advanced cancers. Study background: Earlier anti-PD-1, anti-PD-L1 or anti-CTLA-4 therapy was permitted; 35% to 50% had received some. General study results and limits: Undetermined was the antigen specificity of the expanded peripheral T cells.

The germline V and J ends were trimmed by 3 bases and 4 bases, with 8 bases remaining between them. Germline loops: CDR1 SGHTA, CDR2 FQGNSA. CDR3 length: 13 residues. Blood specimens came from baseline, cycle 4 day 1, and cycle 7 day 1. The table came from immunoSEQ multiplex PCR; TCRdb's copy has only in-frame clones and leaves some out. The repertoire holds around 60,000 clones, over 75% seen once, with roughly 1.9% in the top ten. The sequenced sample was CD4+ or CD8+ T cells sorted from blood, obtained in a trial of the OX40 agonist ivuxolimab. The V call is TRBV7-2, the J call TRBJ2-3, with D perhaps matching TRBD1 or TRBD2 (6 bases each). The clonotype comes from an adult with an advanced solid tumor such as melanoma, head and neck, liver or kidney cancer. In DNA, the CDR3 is TGTGCCAGCAGCTTGGGGGGCCCAGATACGCAGTATTTT. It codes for CASSLGGPDTQYF.